The 14 T cell receptor beta chains reported below all come from one sample, sequenced in a study of Ad26.COV2.S vaccination and SARS-CoV-2 variants. Clones were read by immunoSEQ multiplex PCR, and TCRdb kept only the in-frame ones, dropping some. The sample contains about 350,000 clones, approximately 85% of which appear only once. Treatment denoted: roughly 18 received Ad26.COV2.S at low or high dose, single or two shots; several received placebo; per-sample allocation not given. On day 63 after the first injection, vaccine and placebo recipients gave samples. The sample in question was peripheral blood, obtained in a trial of Ad26.COV2.S vaccine versus placebo. The receptor source for this set is a person between 18 and 65 years old who received the Ad26.COV2.S COVID-19 vaccine or a placebo.

This chain joins TRBV16 and TRBJ1-2; D uncertain. V lost 7 bases, J lost 8 bases, and 20 bases lay in between. Per germline, CDR1 KGHSY and CDR2 FQNENV. CDR3 size: 14 residues. The CDR3 protein is CASMDGVLAEGYTF. The DNA for the CDR3 is TGTGCCAGCATGGATGGGGTTCTGGCTGAGGGCTACACCTTC.

A note on this clone: This sample also contains other DNA sequences that code for the same CDR3. The CDR3: CASSSSGASTDTQYF. DNA for the CDR3: TGCGCCAGCAGCTCTAGCGGGGCTAGCACAGATACGCAGTATTTT. This sequence joins TRBV5-1 and TRBJ2-3, with TRBD2 matching 9 bases. The CDR3 consists of 15 residues. V was clipped by 3 bases and J by 0 bases; unmatched bases: 2. Germline CDR1 is SGHRS and CDR2 is YFSETQ.

This chain links TRBV19 with TRBJ2-7, with TRBD2 matching 10 bases. Unmatched junction bases numbered 3, after V lost 2 bases and J lost 2 bases. CDR1 is LNHDA, CDR2 SQIVND, per germline (reference sequence). This CDR3 region has 15 residues. The DNA of the CDR3 is TGTGCCAGTAGTATACCCAGCGGGAGGGCCTACGAGCAGTACTTC. Translating it yields CASSIPSGRAYEQYF.

This rearrangement joins TRBV6-2 or TRBV6-3 to TRBJ1-1; D may be TRBD1 (5 bases). The germline V gene has CDR1 MNHEY and CDR2 SVGEGT. Between the trimmed V and J ends, which lost 0 bases and 2 bases, there was a span of 13 bases. The length of the CDR3 is 16 residues. Here the CDR3 DNA reads TGTGCCAGCAGTTACTCGGGGGGGACCCGTAACACTGAAGCTTTCTTT. Its protein is CASSYSGGTRNTEAFF.

The chain combines TRBV21-1 with TRBJ2-2; the D call in the table, TRBD1, was not verified against the DNA. TRBV21-1 is a pseudogene segment. The CDR3 length is 14 residues. DNA for the CDR3: TGTGCCAGCAGAATGGACAGCCACACCGGGGAGCTGTTTTTT. Its translation: CASRMDSHTGELFF.

The chain has TRBV5-1 and TRBJ2-1; 10 nucleotides match TRBD2. Germline CDR1 and CDR2: SGHRS and YFSETQ. J was trimmed by 4 bases and V by 3 bases; bases with no gene match: 4. The CDR3 consists of 15 residues. CDR3 sequence (DNA): TGCGCCAGCAGCTCCCTAGCGGGAGAGTACAATGAGCAGTTCTTC. Its protein is CASSSLAGEYNEQFF.

The rearrangement links TRBV3-1 (or the pseudogene TRBV3-2) to TRBJ1-4, with a weak D call TRBD1 (6 bases). Germline CDR1 LGHDT, CDR2 YNNKEL (reference sequence). This CDR3 comprises 15 residues. V was pared by 3 bases and J by 8 bases, with 16 bases between. CDR3 region: CASSHFRQGQEKLFF. In DNA, the CDR3 is TGTGCCAGCAGCCATTTTCGGCAGGGGCAGGAAAAACTGTTTTTT.

Worth noting for this clone: Germline is not matched at one junction end, which may reflect a read error. CDR3 in amino acids: CASSPRRNF. The DNA of the CDR3 is TGTGCCAGCAGCCCCCGCCGAAATTTT. The chain employs TRBV9 and TRBJ1-1; D gene ambiguous. The germline gives CDR1 SGDLS, CDR2 YYNGEE. This CDR3 spans 9 amino acids. The full variable domain, with the rest looked up from reference TRBV9 and TRBJ1-1, is DSGVTQTPKHLITATGQRVTLRCSPRSGDLSVYWYQQSLDQGLQFLIQYYNGEERAKGNILERFSAQQFPDLHSELNLSSLELGDSALYFCASSPRRNFGQGTRLTVV.

This chain connects TRBV5-1 to TRBJ2-5; D not resolved. The V and J ends lost 0 bases and 5 bases respectively, with 5 bases between them. The length of the CDR3 is 12 residues. Germline V gives CDR1 SGHRS, CDR2 YFSETQ. CDR3 sequence reads: CASSLVLETQYF. DNA for the CDR3: TGCGCCAGCAGCTTGGTCCTGGAGACCCAGTACTTC.

The chain combines TRBV9 with TRBJ2-1; D is perhaps TRBD1 or TRBD2 (5 bases each). V was cut by 0 bases and J by 0 bases, with 10 bases left in between. CDR3 length: 16 amino acids. Germline values: CDR1 SGDLS, CDR2 YYNGEE. CDR3 sequence: CASSVDSGSSYNEQFF. In DNA, the CDR3 is TGTGCCAGCAGCGTAGATTCAGGGAGCTCCTACAATGAGCAGTTCTTC.

The V gene is TRBV27, the J gene TRBJ2-7, with 8 positions matching TRBD1. CDR3 length: 15 amino acids. Germline values: CDR1 MNHEY, CDR2 SMNVEV (reference sequence). The trim removed 5 bases at V and 0 bases at J, leaving 6 bases unmatched. CDR3 DNA: TGTGCCAGCAGTCTACGGACAGGGAGCTCCTACGAGCAGTACTTC. Its protein product is CASSLRTGSSYEQYF.

This chain connects TRBV9 to TRBJ1-1, with a possible D match to TRBD1 (5 bases). Germline V CDR1 and CDR2: SGDLS, YYNGEE. This CDR3 is 14 amino acids long. V gave up 1 base and J gave up 1 base, with 8 bases separating them. The CDR3 reads CASSVTGGNTEAFF. Written as DNA, the CDR3 is TGTGCCAGCAGCGTAACCGGGGGGAACACTGAAGCTTTCTTT.

The chain combines TRBV6-6 with TRBJ1-3; D gene uncertain. CDR1 is MNHNY, CDR2 SVGAGI, per germline (reference sequence). V was pared by 4 bases and J by 1 base, with 11 bases between. CDR3 size: 15 residues. CDR3 protein: CASSLQSGSGNTIYF. The DNA of the CDR3 is TGTGCCAGCAGTTTACAGTCGGGGTCTGGAAACACCATATATTTT.

The rearrangement uses TRBV18 and TRBJ2-3; 10 bases align to TRBD2. Germline CDR1 is KGHSH and CDR2 is LQKENI. The CDR3 contains 16 residues. Trimming at V came to 5 bases and at J to 3 bases, leaving 8 bases not matched to a gene. The chain's CDR3 is CASSMIAGGMTDTQYF. In DNA, the CDR3 is TGTGCCAGCTCAATGATAGCGGGAGGCATGACAGATACGCAGTATTTT.